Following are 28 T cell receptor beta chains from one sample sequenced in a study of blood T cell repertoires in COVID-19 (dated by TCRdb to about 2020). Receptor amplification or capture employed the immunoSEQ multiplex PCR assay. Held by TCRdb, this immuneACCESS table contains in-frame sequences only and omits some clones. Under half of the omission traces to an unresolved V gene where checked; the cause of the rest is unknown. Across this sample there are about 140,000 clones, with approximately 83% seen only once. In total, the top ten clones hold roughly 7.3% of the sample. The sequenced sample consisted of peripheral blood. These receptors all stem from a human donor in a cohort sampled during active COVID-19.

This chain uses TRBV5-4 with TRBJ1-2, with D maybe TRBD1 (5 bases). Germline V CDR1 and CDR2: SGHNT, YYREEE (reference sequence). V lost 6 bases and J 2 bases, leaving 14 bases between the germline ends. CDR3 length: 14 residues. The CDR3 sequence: CASIHPGGNYGYTF. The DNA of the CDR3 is TGTGCCAGCATTCACCCCGGGGGGAACTATGGCTACACCTTC.

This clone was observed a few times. CDR3 sequence reads: CASSEAANSPLHF. CDR3 in DNA: TGTGCCAGCAGTGAAGCCGCGAATTCACCCCTCCACTTT. V gene TRBV2 combines with J gene TRBJ1-6, with D unclear. V shed 0 bases and J shed 7 bases, with 4 bases lying between them. Germline loops: CDR1 SNHLY, CDR2 FYNNEI. This CDR3 has 13 amino acids.

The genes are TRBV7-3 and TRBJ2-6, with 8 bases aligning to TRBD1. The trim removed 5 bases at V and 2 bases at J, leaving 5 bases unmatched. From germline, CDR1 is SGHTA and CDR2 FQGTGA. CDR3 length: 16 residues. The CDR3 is CASSPNRGTGANVLTF. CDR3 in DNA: TGTGCCAGCAGCCCAAACAGGGGGACTGGGGCCAACGTCCTGACTTTC.

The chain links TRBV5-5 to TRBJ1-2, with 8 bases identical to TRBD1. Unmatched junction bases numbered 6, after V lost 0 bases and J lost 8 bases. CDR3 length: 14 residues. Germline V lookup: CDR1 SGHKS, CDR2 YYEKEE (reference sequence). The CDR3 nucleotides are TGTGCCAGCAGCTTGGACAGGGGGAGAATCGGCTACACCTTC. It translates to CASSLDRGRIGYTF.

The CDR3 spells CASRGTTPNYGYTF. The CDR3 region has the DNA TGTGCCAGCAGGGGGACAACCCCTAACTATGGCTACACCTTC. The chain couples TRBV5-6 to TRBJ1-2, with D maybe TRBD1 (6 bases). The CDR3 loop spans 14 amino acids. V was cut by 5 bases and J by 0 bases, with 11 bases left in between. Germline CDR1 SGHDT, CDR2 YYEEEE.

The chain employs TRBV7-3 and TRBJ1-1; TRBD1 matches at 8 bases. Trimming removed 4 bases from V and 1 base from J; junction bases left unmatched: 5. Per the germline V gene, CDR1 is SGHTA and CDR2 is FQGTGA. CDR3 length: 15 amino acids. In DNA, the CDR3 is TGTGCCAGCAGCTCTAGGACAGGGCCGAACACTGAAGCTTTCTTT. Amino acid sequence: CASSSRTGPNTEAFF.

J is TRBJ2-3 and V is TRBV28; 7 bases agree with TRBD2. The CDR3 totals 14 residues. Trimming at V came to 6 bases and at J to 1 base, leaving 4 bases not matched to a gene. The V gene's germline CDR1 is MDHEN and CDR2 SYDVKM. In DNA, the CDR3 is TGTGCCAGCAGGGCTAGCGGCCGCACAGATACGCAGTATTTT. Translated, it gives CASRASGRTDTQYF.

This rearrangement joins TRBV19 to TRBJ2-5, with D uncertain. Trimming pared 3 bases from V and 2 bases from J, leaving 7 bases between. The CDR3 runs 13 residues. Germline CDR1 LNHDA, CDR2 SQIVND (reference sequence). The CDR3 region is CASSMVLQETQYF. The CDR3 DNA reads TGTGCCAGTAGTATGGTCCTACAAGAGACCCAGTACTTC.

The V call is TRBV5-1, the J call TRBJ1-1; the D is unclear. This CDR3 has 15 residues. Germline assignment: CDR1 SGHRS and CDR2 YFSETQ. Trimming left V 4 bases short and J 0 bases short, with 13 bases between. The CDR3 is CASSPDTGMNTEAFF. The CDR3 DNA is TGCGCCAGCAGCCCTGACACCGGGATGAACACTGAAGCTTTCTTT.

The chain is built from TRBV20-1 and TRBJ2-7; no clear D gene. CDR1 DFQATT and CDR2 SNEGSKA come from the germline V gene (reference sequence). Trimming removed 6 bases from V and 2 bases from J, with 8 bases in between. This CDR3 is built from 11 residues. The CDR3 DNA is TGCAGTGCGCATAGAACCTACGAGCAGTACTTC. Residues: CSAHRTYEQYF.

The CDR3 spells CASRGDSGSYGYTF. The DNA of the CDR3 is TGTGCCAGCAGGGGGGACTCGGGCAGCTATGGCTACACCTTC. The rearrangement joins TRBV2 to TRBJ1-2, with D tentatively TRBD1 (5 bases). Germline CDR1 and CDR2: SNHLY and FYNNEI. The ends were cut back, 6 bases at V and 4 bases at J, with 15 bases in the middle. This CDR3 comprises 14 residues.

CDR3 bases: TGTGCCAGCATCGAAAACCCCTCAGGGTTCACTGAAGCTTTCTTT. This translates into CASIENPSGFTEAFF. This chain uses TRBV2 with TRBJ1-1; D might be TRBD1 (5 bases). CDR1 is SNHLY, CDR2 FYNNEI, per germline. The CDR3 totals 15 residues. V lost 7 bases, J lost 4 bases, and 19 bases lay in between.

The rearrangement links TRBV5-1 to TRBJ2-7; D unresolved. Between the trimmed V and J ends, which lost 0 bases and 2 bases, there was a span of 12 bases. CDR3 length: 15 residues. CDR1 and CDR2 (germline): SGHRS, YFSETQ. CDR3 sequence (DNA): TGCGCCAGCAGCTTGGTGAGTCCACCGACCTACGAGCAGTACTTC. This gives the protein CASSLVSPPTYEQYF.

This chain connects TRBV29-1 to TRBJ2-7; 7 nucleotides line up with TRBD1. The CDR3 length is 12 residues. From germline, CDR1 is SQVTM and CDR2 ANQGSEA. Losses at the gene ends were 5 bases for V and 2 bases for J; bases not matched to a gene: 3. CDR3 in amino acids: CSVRTGPYEQYF. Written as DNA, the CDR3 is TGCAGCGTTCGGACAGGCCCCTACGAGCAGTACTTC.

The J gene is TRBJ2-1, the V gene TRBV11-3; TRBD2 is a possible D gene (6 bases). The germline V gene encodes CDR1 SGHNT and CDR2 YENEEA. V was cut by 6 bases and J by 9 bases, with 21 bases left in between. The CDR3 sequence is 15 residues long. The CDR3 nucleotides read TGTGCCAGCAGTTCTACAGAACACAGGAGGGGTGAGCAGTTCTTC. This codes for CASSSTEHRRGEQFF. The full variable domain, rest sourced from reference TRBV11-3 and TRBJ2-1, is EAGVVQSPRYKIIEKKQPVAFWCNPISGHNTLYWYLQNLGQGPELLIRYENEEAVDDSQLPKDRFSAERLKGVDSTLKIQPAELGDSAVYLCASSSTEHRRGEQFFGPGTRLTVL.

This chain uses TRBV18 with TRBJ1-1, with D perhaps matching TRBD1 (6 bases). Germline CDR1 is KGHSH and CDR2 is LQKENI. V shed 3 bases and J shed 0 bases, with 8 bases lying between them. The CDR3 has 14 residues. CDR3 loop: CASSPGQLNTEAFF. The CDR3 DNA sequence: TGTGCCAGCTCACCCGGACAGTTGAACACTGAAGCTTTCTTT.

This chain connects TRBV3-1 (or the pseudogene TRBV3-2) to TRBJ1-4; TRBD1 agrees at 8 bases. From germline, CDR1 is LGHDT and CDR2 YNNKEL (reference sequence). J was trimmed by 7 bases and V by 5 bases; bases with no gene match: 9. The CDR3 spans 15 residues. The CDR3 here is CASSTRTGSAEKLFF. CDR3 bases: TGTGCCAGCAGCACCCGGACAGGGTCGGCTGAAAAACTGTTTTTT.

The CDR3 bases are TGTGCCAGCAGCCGAACAGGGACGAACACCGGGGAGCTGTTTTTT. The encoded protein is CASSRTGTNTGELFF. The rearrangement joins TRBV5-4 to TRBJ2-2; tentative D call: TRBD1 (6 bases). The CDR3 has 15 amino acids. Germline CDR1 is SGHNT and CDR2 is YYREEE (reference sequence). Trimming removed 4 bases at V and 0 bases at J, with 10 bases between.

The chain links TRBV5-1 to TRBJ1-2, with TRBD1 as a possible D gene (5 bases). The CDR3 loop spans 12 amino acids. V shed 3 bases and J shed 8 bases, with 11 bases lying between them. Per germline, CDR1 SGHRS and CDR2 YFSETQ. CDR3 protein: CASSSGGKGYTF. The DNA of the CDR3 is TGCGCCAGCAGCTCGGGGGGGAAAGGCTACACCTTC.

CDR3 amino acids: CASKGGLYGYTF. The CDR3 bases are TGTGCCAGCAAAGGAGGTCTCTATGGCTACACCTTC. The chain carries TRBV12-3 or TRBV12-4 and TRBJ1-2; no firm D call. Trimming pared 7 bases from V and 4 bases from J, leaving 10 bases between. The length of the CDR3 is 12 residues.

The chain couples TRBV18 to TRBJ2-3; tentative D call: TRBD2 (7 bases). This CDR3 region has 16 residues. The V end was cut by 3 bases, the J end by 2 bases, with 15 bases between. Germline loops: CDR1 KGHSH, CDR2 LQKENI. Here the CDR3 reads CASSPAGGALTDTQYF. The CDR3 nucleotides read TGTGCCAGCTCACCTGCTGGGGGGGCCCTCACAGATACGCAGTATTTT.

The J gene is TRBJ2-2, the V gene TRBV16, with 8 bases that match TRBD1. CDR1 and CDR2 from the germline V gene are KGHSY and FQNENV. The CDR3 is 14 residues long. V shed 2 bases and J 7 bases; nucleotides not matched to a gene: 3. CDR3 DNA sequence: TGTGCCAGCAGCCAAGCAGGGGGCATCGGGGAGCTGTTTTTT. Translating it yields CASSQAGGIGELFF.

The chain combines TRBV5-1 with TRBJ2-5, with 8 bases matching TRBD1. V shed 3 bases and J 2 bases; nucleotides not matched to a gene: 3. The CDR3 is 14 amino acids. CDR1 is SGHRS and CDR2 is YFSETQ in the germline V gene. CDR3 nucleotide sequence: TGCGCCAGCAGCTCGGGGACAGGTCAAGAGACCCAGTACTTC. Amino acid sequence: CASSSGTGQETQYF.

DNA for the CDR3: TGTGCCACCAGCAGAGATCGCCCATCAGGATTAGCGGGGGGAAAGATGACAGATACGCAGTATTTT. Protein sequence: CATSRDRPSGLAGGKMTDTQYF. The chain recombines TRBV15 with TRBJ2-3; 10 bases are a match to TRBD2. The trim removed 0 bases at V and 3 bases at J, leaving 21 bases unmatched. Germline assignment: CDR1 LNHNV and CDR2 YYDKDF (reference sequence). CDR3 size: 22 residues.

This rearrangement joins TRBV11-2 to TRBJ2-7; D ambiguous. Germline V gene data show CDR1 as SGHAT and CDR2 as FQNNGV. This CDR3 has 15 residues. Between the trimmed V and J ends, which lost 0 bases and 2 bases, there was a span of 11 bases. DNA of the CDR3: TGTGCCAGCAGCTTAGATCTAGTACAACCCTACGAGCAGTACTTC. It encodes CASSLDLVQPYEQYF.

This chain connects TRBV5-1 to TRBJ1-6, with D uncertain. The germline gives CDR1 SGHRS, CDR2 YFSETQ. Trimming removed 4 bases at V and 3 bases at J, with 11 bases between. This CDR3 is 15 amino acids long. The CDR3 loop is CASSASEFYNSPLHF. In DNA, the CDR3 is TGCGCCAGCAGCGCCTCAGAATTCTATAATTCACCCCTCCACTTT.

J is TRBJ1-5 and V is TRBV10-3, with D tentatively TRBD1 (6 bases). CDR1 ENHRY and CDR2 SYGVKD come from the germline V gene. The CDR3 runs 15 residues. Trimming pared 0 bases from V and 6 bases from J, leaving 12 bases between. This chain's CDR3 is CAISESGGVGQPQHF. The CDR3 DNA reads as TGTGCCATCAGTGAGTCAGGGGGGGTCGGTCAGCCCCAGCATTTT.

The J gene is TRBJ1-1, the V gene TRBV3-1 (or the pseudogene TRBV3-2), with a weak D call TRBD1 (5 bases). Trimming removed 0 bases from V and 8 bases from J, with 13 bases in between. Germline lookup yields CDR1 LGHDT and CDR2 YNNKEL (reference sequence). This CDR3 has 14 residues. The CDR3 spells CASSQDRVGSEAFF. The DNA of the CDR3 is TGTGCCAGCAGCCAAGACAGGGTAGGATCCGAAGCTTTCTTT.